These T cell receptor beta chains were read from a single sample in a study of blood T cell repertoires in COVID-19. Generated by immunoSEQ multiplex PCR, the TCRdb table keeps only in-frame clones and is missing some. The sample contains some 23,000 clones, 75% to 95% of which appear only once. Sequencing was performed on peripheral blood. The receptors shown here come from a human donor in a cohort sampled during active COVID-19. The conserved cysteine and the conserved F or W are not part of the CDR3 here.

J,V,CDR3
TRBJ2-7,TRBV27,ASSSIGTVYLIYEQY
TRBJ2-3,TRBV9,ASSPLGGGGPSTDTQY
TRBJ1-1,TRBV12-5,ASGRGGPEAF
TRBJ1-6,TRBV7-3,ASSAGTGNSPLH
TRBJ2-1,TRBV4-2,ASSQDLGVGAGGLTV
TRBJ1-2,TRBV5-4,ASSPQGGDGYT
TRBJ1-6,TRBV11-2,ASSLEQDSPLH
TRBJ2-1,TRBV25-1,ASSESQPGLLPNEQF
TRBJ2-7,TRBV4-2,ASSQELAGGWDEQY
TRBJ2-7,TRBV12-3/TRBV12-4,ASSLSRHEQY
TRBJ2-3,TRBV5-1,ASKSSGRPGDTQY
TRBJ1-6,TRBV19,ASSIDQGNPYNSPLH
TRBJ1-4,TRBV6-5,ASRRDRGSEKLF
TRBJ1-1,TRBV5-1,ASSFISDTEAF
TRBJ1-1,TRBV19,ASSIDPRRRRFLDTEAF
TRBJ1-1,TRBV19,ASSRTGDTEAF
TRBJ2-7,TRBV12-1,ASSFEPGGTDNSYEQY
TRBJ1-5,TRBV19,ASTLGRGNQPQH
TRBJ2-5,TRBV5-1,ASSLEGGGYQETQY
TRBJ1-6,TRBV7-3,ASSLNRDSPLH
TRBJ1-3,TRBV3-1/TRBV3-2,ASRESSSGNTIY
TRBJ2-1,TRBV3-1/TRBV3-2,ASSRSGGSSEQF
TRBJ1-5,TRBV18,ASSPLSGQTNQPQH
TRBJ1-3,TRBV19,ASSNGQPGNTIY
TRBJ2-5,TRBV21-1,ASTQSPGQTYQETQY
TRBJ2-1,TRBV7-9,ASSYPMAGQGGNNEQF
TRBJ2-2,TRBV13,ASSLGTPLIDPNTGELF
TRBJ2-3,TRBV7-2,ASSDNRRWVADTQY
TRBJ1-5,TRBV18,ASSLPGGRSNQPQH
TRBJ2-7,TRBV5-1,ASNRGRDSYEQY
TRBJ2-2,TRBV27,ASSPIIKTTGDGELF
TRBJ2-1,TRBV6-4,ASSDEASSYNEQF
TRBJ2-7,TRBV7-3,ASSLNGGSYEQY
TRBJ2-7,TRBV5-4,ASSLKRDGGPSYEQY
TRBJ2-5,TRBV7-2,ASSLFSSGGAETQY
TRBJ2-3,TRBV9,ASSGTGTTSTDTQY
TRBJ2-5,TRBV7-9,ATEETQY
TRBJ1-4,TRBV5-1,ASSLLAVNEKLF
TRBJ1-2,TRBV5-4,ASSPPTGFYGYT
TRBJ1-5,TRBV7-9,ATRGGQGNQPQH
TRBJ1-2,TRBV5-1,ASTSPDRAGGYT
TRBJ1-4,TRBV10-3,AISEMGGQEKLF
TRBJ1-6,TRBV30,AWSVRQGESPLH
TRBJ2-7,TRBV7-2,ASSYPEGSYEQY
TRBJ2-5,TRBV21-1,ASSKSRTDVQETQY
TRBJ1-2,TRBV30,AWSLNRGSGYT
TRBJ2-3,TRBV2,ASSVTDRDTDTQY
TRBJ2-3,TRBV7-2,ASSPGLAGVTQY
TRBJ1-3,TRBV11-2,ASSLGLISGNTIY
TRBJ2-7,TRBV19,ASSQRQGALEQY
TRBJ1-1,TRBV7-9,ASSLDLEAF
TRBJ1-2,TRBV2,ASSDNARDRVSPNYGYT
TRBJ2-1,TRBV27,ASSQIGLAGPYNEQF
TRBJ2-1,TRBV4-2,ASSDITLGTGVNEQF
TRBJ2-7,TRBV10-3,AAKDQGNSYEQY
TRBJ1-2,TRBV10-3,AISDPSGTGAPYGYT
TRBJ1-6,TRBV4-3,ASSPDLDRTVPLH
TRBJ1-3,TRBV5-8,ASSSRVWGNTIY
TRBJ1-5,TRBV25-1,ASGGQGQNQPQH